Given below is one TCR beta chain in context. The data were taken from a study of blood T cell repertoires in COVID-19. Overall study: Italy, Spain and the United States were the sources of the convalescent and acute COVID-19 samples. The cDNA or gDNA used as material had been derived from T cells, B-cell-depleted T cells, or PBMCs.

V shed 0 bases and J shed 4 bases, with 10 bases lying between them. The CDR3 runs to 15 residues. CDR1 and CDR2 (germline): LGHNA, YNFKEQ. In the source study's methods: Cell counts per sample came from amplifying reference gene primers. Measured with immunoSEQ multiplex PCR; TCRdb has only the in-frame clones, and not every one. For V, J and clone size, that table is used; D and trimming come from the DNA. The sample shows some 200,000 clones, about 80% of them seen only once. The source material was PBMCs or T cells enriched from blood (not recorded which). The sequence derives from a woman in her thirties or forties with acute COVID-19. The V and J genes are TRBV4-2 and TRBJ2-1; perhaps TRBD2 as D (5 bases). Here the CDR3 DNA reads TGTGCCAGCAGCCAAGATGGAGGCGAATACAATGAGCAGTTCTTC. Amino acids: CASSQDGGEYNEQFF.